A selection of T cell receptor beta chains follows, all from one sample in a study of graft-versus-host responses after intestinal transplantation. Method: immunoSEQ multiplex PCR; TCRdb's copy keeps in-frame clones and lacks some. The repertoire holds around 20,000 clones, more than 65% seen once, with about 1.9% in the top ten. Sequenced here: PBMCs, sampled 14 days after transplant. These TCRs come from a human patient who received an intestinal transplant, so some T cells may come from the graft donor. The CDR3 runs from the conserved cysteine through the conserved F or W. A D gene is named only where the DNA matches it firmly. Size tells how often a clone was seen (once, few, many) or the class of an expanded clone, and some rows leave it out.

>TRBD2|TRBV4-1|NA|TRBJ2-3
TGCGCCAGCAGCCACGAACCGGGACTAGTGACTAGCACAGATACGCAGTATTTT
CASSHEPGLVTSTDTQYF
>TRBD2|TRBV9|NA|TRBJ2-3
TGTGCCAGCAGCGTTATGGGACTAGTCTCGACAGATACGCAGTATTTT
CASSVMGLVSTDTQYF
>NA|TRBV28|NA|TRBJ2-5
TGTGCCAGCAGGTATACAGGGGAGACCCAGTACTTC
CASRYTGETQYF
>TRBD1|TRBV5-3|NA|TRBJ2-6
TGTGCCAGAAGCCAGGGGGCGGAAGGGGCCAACGTCCTGACTTTC
CARSQGAEGANVLTF
>TRBD2|TRBV5-6|NA|TRBJ2-5
TGTGCCAGCAGCTTGACAGCGGGAGGGCCGCAAGAGACCCAGTACTTC
CASSLTAGGPQETQYF
>NA|TRBV10-1|NA|TRBJ2-1
TGCGCCAGCAGTGGGGGTATAGGGAATGAGCAGTTCTTC
CASSGGIGNEQFF
>TRBD1|TRBV29-1|NA|TRBJ2-7
TGCAGCGTTGCCAGGGGGCTATCCTACGAGCAGTACTTC
CSVARGLSYEQYF
>NA|TRBV18|NA|TRBJ2-7
TGTGCCAGCCCCTTAGATATAGCGGAGTACTACGAGCAGTACTTC
CASPLDIAEYYEQYF
>NA|TRBV5-5|once|TRBJ2-5
TGTGCCAGCAGCTTAAGCGGAGGGATTAGGGAGACCCAGTACTTC
CASSLSGGIRETQYF
>TRBD2|TRBV27|NA|TRBJ2-3
TGTGCCAGCAAGCTCAGCGGGATTAGCACAGATACGCAGTATTTT
CASKLSGISTDTQYF
>NA|TRBV2|NA|TRBJ2-7
TGTGCCAGCAGGACACGGGACCTCTCCTACGAGCAGTACTTC
CASRTRDLSYEQYF
>NA|TRBV27|NA|TRBJ2-7
TGTGCCAGCAGTTACGGGGATTCCTACGAGCAGTACTTC
CASSYGDSYEQYF
>NA|TRBV6-6|NA|TRBJ1-1
TGTGCCAGCAGTTACGGGGATACTGAAGCTTTCTTT
CASSYGDTEAFF
>NA|TRBV5-6|NA|TRBJ1-2
TGTGCCAGCAGCTTGGAGGGCAGCCAAGTCTATGGCTACACCTTC
CASSLEGSQVYGYTF
>TRBD2|TRBV18|once|TRBJ2-2
TGTGCCAGCTCACCTAGCGGGAGCACCGGGGAGCTGTTTTTT
CASSPSGSTGELFF
>NA|TRBV2|NA|TRBJ1-1
TGTGCCAGCGAGGAATGGGACACCTCTTTCTTT
CASEEWDTSFF
>TRBD1|TRBV10-3|few|TRBJ2-5
TGTGCCATCAGTGATACGACAGGGGGGGAGACCCAGTACTTC
CAISDTTGGETQYF
>NA|TRBV28|NA|TRBJ2-5
TGTGCCAGCAGTTTGGGGTCTAGGGAAGCAGTAGGAGAGACCCAGTACTTC
CASSLGSREAVGETQYF
>TRBD1|TRBV9|NA|TRBJ2-1
TGTGCCAGCAGCCCTCGACAGGGCCTTACCTACAATGAGCAGTTCTTC
CASSPRQGLTYNEQFF
>NA|TRBV15|few|TRBJ1-2
TGTGCCACCAGCAGTGACCCCGGCGGCTACACCTTC
CATSSDPGGYTF
>TRBD2|TRBV27|NA|TRBJ2-7
TGTGCCAGCAGTATAGGACTAGCGGAGTCCTACGAGCAGTACTTC
CASSIGLAESYEQYF
>NA|TRBV29-1|NA|TRBJ2-1
TGCAGCGGGCCGACCGGACTTAGGCCCCTCTGGGCCTACAATGAGCAGTTCTTC
CSGPTGLRPLWAYNEQFF
>NA|TRBV7-4|NA|TRBJ2-7
TGTGCCAGCAGCTCCGTGGGAGGTAGCTACGAGCAGTACTTC
CASSSVGGSYEQYF
>TRBD1|TRBV27|NA|TRBJ1-1
TGTGCCAGCAGAGCCACAGGGGGCACTGAAGCTTTCTTT
CASRATGGTEAFF
>NA|TRBV11-2|NA|TRBJ2-3
TGTGCCAGCAGCTTAGAGACAGGGAGGACAGATACGCAGTATTTT
CASSLETGRTDTQYF
>NA|TRBV6-5|NA|TRBJ1-2
TGTGCCACCTCCTACGGGAATCGTAACTATGGCTACACCTTC
CATSYGNRNYGYTF
>NA|TRBV5-1|few|TRBJ1-1
TGCGCCAGCAGCGGGGGACTGAACACTGAAGCTTTCTTT
CASSGGLNTEAFF
>TRBD1|TRBV5-3|NA|TRBJ2-7
TGTGCCAGAAGCTTGACGGACAGGGGGCCCACCTACGAGCAGTACTTC
CARSLTDRGPTYEQYF
>TRBD1|TRBV2|NA|TRBJ2-7
TGTGCCAGCATCTTAGGACAGGGGGTCTCCTACGAGCAGTACTTC
CASILGQGVSYEQYF
>NA|TRBV28|NA|TRBJ2-1
TGTGCCAGCAATGACAGGACCATCTACAATGAGCAGTTCTTC
CASNDRTIYNEQFF
>NA|TRBV7-9|NA|TRBJ1-5
TGTGCCAGCAGCACGAGTAGCAATCAGCCCCAGCATTTT
CASSTSSNQPQHF
>TRBD2|TRBV28|NA|TRBJ2-7
TGTGCCAGCAGTTTAGCGGGAGGGGCCTACGAGCAGTACTTC
CASSLAGGAYEQYF
>NA|TRBV11-1|NA|TRBJ2-1
TGTGCCAGCAGCAGGACTGAACAGGGCTACAATGAGCAGTTCTTC
CASSRTEQGYNEQFF
>NA|TRBV19|NA|TRBJ1-2
TGTGCCAGTAGTTTATATAGGACTCCCTATTATGGCTACACCTTC
CASSLYRTPYYGYTF
>NA|TRBV4-1|NA|TRBJ1-2
TGCGCCAGCAGCCAAGACAACTACTATGGCTACACCTTC
CASSQDNYYGYTF
>NA|TRBV6-6|NA|TRBJ1-4
TGTGCCAGCAGTTACAGGGCAACTAATGAAAAACTGTTTTTT
CASSYRATNEKLFF
>NA|TRBV14|NA|TRBJ1-2
TGTGCCAGCAGCCAAGAAGTCGACCGTAACTATGGCTACACCTTC
CASSQEVDRNYGYTF
>NA|TRBV18|NA|TRBJ2-5
TGTGCCAGCTCACCATTTGCGGAGACCCAGTACTTC
CASSPFAETQYF
>NA|TRBV6-5|NA|TRBJ2-2
TGTGCCAGCCAAAGGGCGTACACCGGGGAGCTGTTTTTT
CASQRAYTGELFF
>NA|TRBV12-5|NA|TRBJ2-2
TGTGCTAGTGGGTTGGAGGCAAAGGACAGACAAATCCCCGGGGAGCTGTTTTTT
CASGLEAKDRQIPGELFF
>NA|TRBV4-1|NA|TRBJ2-2
TGCGCCAGCAGGTTTACAGTGTCCACCGGGGAGCTGTTTTTT
CASRFTVSTGELFF